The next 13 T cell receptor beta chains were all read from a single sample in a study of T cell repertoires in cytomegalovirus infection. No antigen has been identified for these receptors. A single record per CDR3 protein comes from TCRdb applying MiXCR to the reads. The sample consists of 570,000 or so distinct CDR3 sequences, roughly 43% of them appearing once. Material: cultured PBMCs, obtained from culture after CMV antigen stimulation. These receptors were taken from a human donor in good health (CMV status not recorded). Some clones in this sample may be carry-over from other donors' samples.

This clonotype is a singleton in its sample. In nucleotides, the CDR3 is TGCGCCAGCAGCTTGGTTCTAGCGGGAGGGCCGGAGACCCAGTACTTC. It translates to CASSLVLAGGPETQYF. The chain carries TRBV5-1 and TRBJ2-5; 12 positions match TRBD2. Trimming took 0 bases from V and 5 from J; bases not matched to a gene: 5. The CDR3 loop spans 16 amino acids. Germline V lookup: CDR1 SGHRS, CDR2 YFSETQ.

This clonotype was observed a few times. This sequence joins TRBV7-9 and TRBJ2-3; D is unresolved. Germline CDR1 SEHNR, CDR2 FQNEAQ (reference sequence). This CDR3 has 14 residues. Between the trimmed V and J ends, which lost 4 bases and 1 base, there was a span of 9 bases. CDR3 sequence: CASSSDDGTDTQYF. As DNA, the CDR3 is TGTGCCAGCAGCTCAGACGATGGCACAGATACGCAGTATTTT.

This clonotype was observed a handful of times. CDR3 DNA: TGTGCCAGCAGCACTGACAGGGCGGGTGAAAAACTGTTTTTT. Encoded protein: CASSTDRAGEKLFF. The chain joins TRBV7-2 to TRBJ1-4, with TRBD1 matching over 7 bases. CDR1 and CDR2 from the germline V gene are SGHTA and FQGNSA. The trim removed 5 bases at V and 7 bases at J, leaving 7 bases unmatched. This CDR3 is 14 amino acids long.

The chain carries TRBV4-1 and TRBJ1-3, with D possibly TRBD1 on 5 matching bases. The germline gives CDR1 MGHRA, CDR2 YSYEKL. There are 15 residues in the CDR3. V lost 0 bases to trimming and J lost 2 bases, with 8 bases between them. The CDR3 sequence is CASSQDGAPGNTIYF. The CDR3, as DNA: TGCGCCAGCAGCCAAGATGGGGCCCCTGGAAACACCATATATTTT.

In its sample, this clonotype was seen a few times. Written as DNA, the CDR3 is TGTGCCAGCAGCTTAGGGATCACCTCTAACTATGGCTACACCTTC. It translates to CASSLGITSNYGYTF. The J gene is TRBJ1-2, the V gene TRBV7-2; D call uncertain. CDR3 length: 15 residues. The germline V and J ends were trimmed by 1 base and 0 bases, with 9 bases remaining between them. The germline gives CDR1 SGHTA, CDR2 FQGNSA.

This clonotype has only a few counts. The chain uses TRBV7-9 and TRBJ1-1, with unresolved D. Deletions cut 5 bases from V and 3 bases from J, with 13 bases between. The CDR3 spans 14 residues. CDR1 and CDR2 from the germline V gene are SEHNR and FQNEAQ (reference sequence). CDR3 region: CASSVRRMDTEAFF. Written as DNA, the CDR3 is TGTGCCAGCAGCGTCCGCCGAATGGACACTGAAGCTTTCTTT.

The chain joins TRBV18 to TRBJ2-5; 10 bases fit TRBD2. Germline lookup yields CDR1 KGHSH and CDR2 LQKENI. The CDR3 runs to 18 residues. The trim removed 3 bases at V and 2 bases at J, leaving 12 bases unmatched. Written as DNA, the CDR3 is TGTGCCAGCTCACCGGGGACTAGCGTTTTGGGTACACAAGAGACCCAGTACTTC. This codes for CASSPGTSVLGTQETQYF.

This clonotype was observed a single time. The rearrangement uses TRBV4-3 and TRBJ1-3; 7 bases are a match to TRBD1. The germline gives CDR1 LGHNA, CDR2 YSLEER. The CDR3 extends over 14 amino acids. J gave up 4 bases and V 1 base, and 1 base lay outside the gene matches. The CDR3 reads CASSQGDRGNTIYF. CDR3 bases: TGCGCCAGCAGCCAAGGGGACAGAGGAAACACCATATATTTT.

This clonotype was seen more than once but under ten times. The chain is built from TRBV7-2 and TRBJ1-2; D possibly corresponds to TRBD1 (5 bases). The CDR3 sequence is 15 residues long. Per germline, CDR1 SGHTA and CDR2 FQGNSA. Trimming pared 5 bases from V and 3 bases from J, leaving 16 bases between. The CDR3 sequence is CASSPPQGTDYGYTF. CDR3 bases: TGTGCCAGCAGCCCACCTCAGGGAACCGACTATGGCTACACCTTC.

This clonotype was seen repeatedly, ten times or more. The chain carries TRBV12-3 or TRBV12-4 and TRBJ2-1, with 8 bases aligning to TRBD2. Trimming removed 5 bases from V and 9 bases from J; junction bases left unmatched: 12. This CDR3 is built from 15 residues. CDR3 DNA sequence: TGTGCCAGCAGTCCCACGGGGGGCGGGAGGAGTGAGCAGTTCTTC. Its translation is CASSPTGGGRSEQFF.

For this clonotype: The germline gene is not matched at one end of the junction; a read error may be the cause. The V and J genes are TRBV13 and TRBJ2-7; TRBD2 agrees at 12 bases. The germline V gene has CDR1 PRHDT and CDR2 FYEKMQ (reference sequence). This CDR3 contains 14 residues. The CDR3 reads CASGQTSGSYEQYF. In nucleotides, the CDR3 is TGCGCCAGCGGCCAGACTAGCGGGAGTTACGAGCAGTACTTC.

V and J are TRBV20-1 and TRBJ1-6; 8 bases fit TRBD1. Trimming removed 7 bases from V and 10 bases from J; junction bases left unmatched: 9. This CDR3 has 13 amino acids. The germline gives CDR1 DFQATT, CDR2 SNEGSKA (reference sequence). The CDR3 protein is CSVVDRGGSPLHF. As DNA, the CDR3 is TGCAGTGTTGTAGACAGGGGAGGATCACCCCTCCACTTT.

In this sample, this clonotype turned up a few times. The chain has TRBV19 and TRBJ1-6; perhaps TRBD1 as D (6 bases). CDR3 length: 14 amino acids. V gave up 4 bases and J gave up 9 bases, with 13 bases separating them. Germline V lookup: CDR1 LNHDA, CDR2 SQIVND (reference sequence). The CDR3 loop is CASSSRGWSSPLHF. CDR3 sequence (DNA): TGTGCCAGTAGTAGCAGGGGTTGGAGTTCACCCCTCCACTTT.